This T cell receptor beta chain was found in a study of blood T cell repertoires in COVID-19. CDR1 is MGHDK, CDR2 SYGVNS, per germline. The V segment lost 7 bases and the J segment 5 bases; nucleotides outside the gene matches: 8. CDR3 size: 13 residues. Data came from immunoSEQ multiplex PCR; TCRdb stores just in-frame clones and leaves some out. Of about 320,000 clones in the sample, around 85% were seen once. Those enrolled, adults aged roughly 18 to 89 years, came from about two dozen US areas. Up to 2 weeks before entering the study, exposed participants had met a COVID-19 case. This TCR derives from a woman aged 30 to 39 who had been exposed to COVID-19. The chain links TRBV25-1 to TRBJ2-7, with 7 bases matching TRBD1. Source material: PBMCs or T cells enriched from blood (not recorded which). Here the CDR3 reads CASTIDRVDEQYF. CDR3 nucleotide sequence: TGTGCCAGCACCATAGACAGGGTCGACGAGCAGTACTTC.